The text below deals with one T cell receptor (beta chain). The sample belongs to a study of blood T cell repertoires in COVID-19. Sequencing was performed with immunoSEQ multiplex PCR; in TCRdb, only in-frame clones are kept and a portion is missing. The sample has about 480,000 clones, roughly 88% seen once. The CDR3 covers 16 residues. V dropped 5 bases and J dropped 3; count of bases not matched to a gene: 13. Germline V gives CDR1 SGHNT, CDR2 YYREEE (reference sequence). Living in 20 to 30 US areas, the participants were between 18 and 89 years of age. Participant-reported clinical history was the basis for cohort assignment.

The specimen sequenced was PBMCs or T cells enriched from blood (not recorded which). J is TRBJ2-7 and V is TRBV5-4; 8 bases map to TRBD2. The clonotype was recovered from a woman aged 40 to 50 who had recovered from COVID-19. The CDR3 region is CASSHALAGPLYEQYF. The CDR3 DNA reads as TGTGCCAGCAGTCATGCCCTAGCGGGCCCACTCTACGAGCAGTACTTC.